This entry is about one T cell receptor beta chain. This record belongs to a study of blood T cell repertoires in COVID-19. The assay was immunoSEQ multiplex PCR, and TCRdb's table has in-frame clones only and misses some. The sample holds a few hundred thousand clones, roughly 89% seen once. This sequence was found in a woman aged 40 to 50 who had recovered from COVID-19. Sequences were obtained from peripheral blood.

CDR3 in DNA: TGTGCCAGCAGCCAAGAACCCAGGCCTAACTATGGCTACACCTTC. Protein: CASSQEPRPNYGYTF. V is TRBV3-1 (or the pseudogene TRBV3-2) and J is TRBJ1-2; D gene ambiguous. This CDR3 has 15 residues. From germline, CDR1 is LGHDT and CDR2 YNNKEL (reference sequence). V lost 0 bases to trimming and J lost 0 bases, with 8 bases between them.